These 5 T cell receptor beta chains share one sample of origin, sequenced in a study of tumor-infiltrating lymphocytes in localized non-small cell lung cancer. Using immunoSEQ multiplex PCR, the repertoire was profiled, and TCRdb retains in-frame clones only, with some absent. This sample yields around 16,000 clones, of which around two thirds are seen a single time; 6.5% belongs to the top ten. The sequenced sample consisted of lung tumor tissue. The receptors were sampled from a human donor with non-small cell lung cancer.

This clone was observed a few times. The chain is built from TRBV5-1 and TRBJ2-1, with D possibly being TRBD2 (6 bases). The V gene's germline CDR1 is SGHRS and CDR2 YFSETQ. The CDR3 runs 15 residues. Deletions cut 0 bases from V and 4 bases from J, with 11 bases between. In DNA, the CDR3 is TGCGCCAGCAGCTTGGGCGGGGACCTATACAATGAGCAGTTCTTC. Translated: CASSLGGDLYNEQFF.

The J gene is TRBJ2-5, the V gene TRBV4-1; either TRBD1 or TRBD2 may fit D (5 bases each). The J call may be incorrect, as the DNA end agrees better with TRBJ2-7. The CDR3 spans 13 residues. Germline V gene sequence: CDR1 MGHRA, CDR2 YSYEKL. CDR3 bases: TGCGCCAGCAGCCAGGGGGACGTCTACGAGCAGTACTTC. Translated: CASSQGDVYEQYF.

The V gene is TRBV4-2, the J gene TRBJ2-2; D is ambiguous. Germline V gene data show CDR1 as LGHNA and CDR2 as YNFKEQ. V lost 3 bases, J lost 0 bases, and 2 bases lay in between. The CDR3 extends over 13 amino acids. Here the CDR3 reads CASSQSNTGELFF. DNA for the CDR3: TGTGCCAGCAGCCAGTCGAACACCGGGGAGCTGTTTTTT.

This clone appeared a few times. The J gene is TRBJ1-1, the V gene TRBV14; TRBD1 matches 12 bases. Per germline, CDR1 SGHDN and CDR2 FVKESK. V shed 3 bases, J shed 9 bases, and the junction held 5 bases outside the gene matches. The CDR3 loop spans 14 amino acids. DNA of the CDR3: TGTGCCAGCAGCCACCCGGGACAGGGGGCTAAAGCTTTCTTT. This sequence encodes CASSHPGQGAKAFF.

This rearrangement joins TRBV5-1 to TRBJ2-3; 11 bases are a match to TRBD2. Germline V CDR1 and CDR2: SGHRS, YFSETQ. This CDR3 has 16 residues. The V segment lost 4 bases and the J segment 2 bases; nucleotides outside the gene matches: 6. The CDR3: CASSEGLAEYTDTQYF. CDR3 DNA: TGCGCCAGCAGCGAGGGACTAGCGGAGTACACAGATACGCAGTATTTT.